Listed here are 23 T cell receptor beta chains from one sample, sequenced in a study of blood T cell repertoires in COVID-19. Using immunoSEQ multiplex PCR, the repertoire was profiled, and TCRdb retains in-frame clones only, with some absent. This table has roughly 200,000 clones, around 88% appearing once. The sequenced sample consisted of PBMCs or T cells enriched from blood (not recorded which). The receptors shown here come from a young woman who had recovered from COVID-19.

V and J are TRBV7-9 and TRBJ2-7; 9 bases fit TRBD1. Germline assignment: CDR1 SEHNR and CDR2 FQNEAQ (reference sequence). The trim removed 5 bases at V and 5 bases at J, leaving 7 bases unmatched. This CDR3 is 14 amino acids long. CDR3 sequence (DNA): TGTGCCAGCAGCACCGGGACAGGGTCCCACGAGCAGTACTTC. Translating it yields CASSTGTGSHEQYF.

The genes are TRBV5-6 and TRBJ2-1; unclear D gene. Trimming shortened V by 2 bases and J by 0 bases, and 15 bases separated the two germline ends. Germline V gives CDR1 SGHDT, CDR2 YYEEEE. CDR3 length: 17 residues. The DNA for the CDR3 is TGTGCCAGCAGCTTTGCTCGAGCCGTTAGCTCCTACAATGAGCAGTTCTTC. This sequence encodes CASSFARAVSSYNEQFF.

The chain employs TRBV7-2 and TRBJ1-5, with D unclear. Germline V gene sequence: CDR1 SGHTA, CDR2 FQGNSA. The CDR3 extends over 16 amino acids. Trimming pared 2 bases from V and 1 base from J, leaving 12 bases between. The CDR3 protein is CASSLLAAGSNQPQHF. For the CDR3, the DNA is TGTGCCAGCAGCTTATTAGCCGCCGGCAGCAATCAGCCCCAGCATTTT.

This CDR3 is CASSQPRQGSKNIQYF. The CDR3 region has the DNA TGCGCCAGCAGCCAACCCCGACAGGGTAGCAAAAACATTCAGTACTTC. This chain links TRBV4-1 with TRBJ2-4, with 7 bases identical to TRBD1. The trim removed 2 bases at V and 3 bases at J, leaving 7 bases unmatched. The germline gives CDR1 MGHRA, CDR2 YSYEKL. The CDR3 spans 16 residues.

The chain combines TRBV6-2 or TRBV6-3 with TRBJ1-5, with D maybe TRBD1 (6 bases). The germline gives CDR1 MNHEY, CDR2 SVGEGT. V was trimmed by 4 bases and J by 1 base, leaving 11 bases between them. This CDR3 contains 15 residues. CDR3 loop: CASSSHRASNQPQHF. DNA of the CDR3: TGTGCCAGCAGTTCGCACAGGGCGAGCAATCAGCCCCAGCATTTT.

J is TRBJ1-2 and V is TRBV4-1, with TRBD1 identical over 7 bases. This CDR3 has 15 residues. The ends lost 4 bases at V and 0 bases at J; junction bases unmatched: 5. Germline V gene data show CDR1 as MGHRA and CDR2 as YSYEKL. For the CDR3, the DNA is TGCGCCAGCAGCCTCGGACAGGCAGCTAACTATGGCTACACCTTC. It specifies CASSLGQAANYGYTF.

The gene calls are TRBV9 and TRBJ1-5, with D unresolved. Germline V gene sequence: CDR1 SGDLS, CDR2 YYNGEE. Trimming took 3 bases from V and 6 from J, leaving 10 bases between them. This CDR3 is built from 13 residues. CDR3 bases: TGTGCCAGCAGCGCCGGTAGCTTTCAGCCCCAGCATTTT. Translating gives CASSAGSFQPQHF.

This sequence joins TRBV2 and TRBJ2-7; unclear D gene. The germline V and J ends were trimmed by 6 bases and 3 bases, with 12 bases remaining between them. CDR3 length equals 13 residues. Germline V CDR1 and CDR2: SNHLY, FYNNEI. CDR3 in DNA: TGTGCCAGCAGACAGCAACTCGGCTACGAGCAGTACTTC. Its protein is CASRQQLGYEQYF.

J is TRBJ2-1 and V is TRBV28; TRBD2 agrees at 7 bases. The CDR3 length is 14 residues. Trimming cost V 9 bases and J 7 bases; bases outside gene matches: 12. Germline-derived CDR1 and CDR2 are MDHEN and SYDVKM. This chain's CDR3 is CASTASPGGNEQFF. In DNA form, the CDR3 reads TGTGCCAGTACTGCCTCTCCGGGAGGAAATGAGCAGTTCTTC.

The chain combines TRBV7-9 with TRBJ2-3; 9 bases match TRBD1. With 5 bases clipped from V and 5 bases from J, the junction kept 5 bases outside the gene matches. This CDR3 has 14 residues. Germline CDR1 and CDR2: SEHNR and FQNEAQ (reference sequence). The CDR3 DNA follows: TGTGCCAGCAGCCAGAGGACAGGGGAAGATACGCAGTATTTT. Its translation is CASSQRTGEDTQYF.

V and J are TRBV3-1 (or the pseudogene TRBV3-2) and TRBJ2-3; D not certain. Trimming left V 2 bases short and J 0 bases short, with 9 bases between. The germline V gene has CDR1 LGHDT and CDR2 YNNKEL (reference sequence). CDR3 size: 15 residues. The CDR3 protein is CASSQNPVSTDTQYF. CDR3 nucleotide sequence: TGTGCCAGCAGCCAAAATCCCGTTAGCACAGATACGCAGTATTTT.

The CDR3 nucleotides read TGCGCCAGCAGCTTTAACGGAGACTACGAGCAGTACTTC. Its translation is CASSFNGDYEQYF. The J gene is TRBJ2-7, the V gene TRBV5-1; the D is unclear. The CDR3 consists of 13 residues. CDR1 is SGHRS and CDR2 is YFSETQ in the germline V gene. Trimming took off 2 bases at V and 3 bases at J, with 9 bases between the two ends.

Points on this clone: Other DNA sequences from this sample encode an identical CDR3 as well. V is TRBV10-3 and J is TRBJ1-1; 10 bases map to TRBD1. The CDR3 is 14 amino acids. V lost 6 bases to trimming and J lost 3 bases; unmatched junction nucleotides: 4. Germline CDR1 reads ENHRY; CDR2 reads SYGVKD. CDR3 DNA sequence: TGTGCCATCAGCGGGGACAGGGGCGACACTGAAGCTTTCTTT. Protein: CAISGDRGDTEAFF.

The V call is TRBV19, the J call TRBJ1-1; D is possibly TRBD1 (6 bases). Trimming left V 4 bases short and J 1 base short, with 10 bases between. Looked up from germline, CDR1 is LNHDA and CDR2 is SQIVND (reference sequence). CDR3 length: 14 amino acids. CDR3 sequence (DNA): TGTGCCAGTAGTACAGGACAGACGAACACTGAAGCTTTCTTT. It is translated as CASSTGQTNTEAFF.

The V and J genes are TRBV30 and TRBJ2-1; 12 bases fit TRBD2. Germline V lookup: CDR1 GTSNPN, CDR2 SVGIG (reference sequence). CDR3 size: 16 residues. J lost 2 bases, V lost 4 bases, and 6 bases had no gene match. The CDR3 DNA is TGTGCCTGGAATCTAGCGGGAGGGAAAACCTACAATGAGCAGTTCTTC. It specifies CAWNLAGGKTYNEQFF.

This clone came up a few times. The chain carries TRBV9 and TRBJ1-2, with D unresolved. Germline loops: CDR1 SGDLS, CDR2 YYNGEE. This CDR3 spans 16 amino acids. Trimming removed 0 bases from V and 2 bases from J, with 14 bases in between. The CDR3 DNA follows: TGTGCCAGCAGCGTAGCTCGCACGGGAGGGAACTATGGCTACACCTTC. This gives the protein CASSVARTGGNYGYTF. Full variable domain (missing parts from reference TRBV9 and TRBJ1-2): DSGVTQTPKHLITATGQRVTLRCSPRSGDLSVYWYQQSLDQGLQFLIQYYNGEERAKGNILERFSAQQFPDLHSELNLSSLELGDSALYFCASSVARTGGNYGYTFGSGTRLTVV.

The gene calls are TRBV7-3 and TRBJ1-1; possible D gene TRBD1, 5 bases. Trimming removed 1 base at V and 1 base at J, with 10 bases between. Per the germline V gene, CDR1 is SGHTA and CDR2 is FQGTGA. The CDR3 length is 15 residues. The CDR3 loop is CASSLNQGWNTEAFF. The CDR3, as DNA: TGTGCCAGCAGCTTAAATCAGGGTTGGAACACTGAAGCTTTCTTT. Based on the CDR3 plus reference TRBV7-3 and TRBJ1-1, the full variable domain is GAGVSQTPSNKVTEKGKYVELRCDPISGHTALYWYRQSLGQGPEFLIYFQGTGAADDSGLPNDRFFAVRPEGSVSTLKIQRTERGDSAVYLCASSLNQGWNTEAFFGQGTRLTVV.

The chain recombines TRBV10-2 with TRBJ2-3, with 10 positions matching TRBD2. The CDR3 loop spans 14 amino acids. Germline CDR1 and CDR2: WSHSY and SAAADI. The junction had 6 bases not matched to a gene; V was cut back by 6 bases and J by 6 bases. The CDR3 sequence is CASRLTSGQDTQYF. The CDR3 nucleotides read TGCGCCAGCAGGCTGACTAGCGGGCAGGATACGCAGTATTTT.

V gene TRBV5-4 combines with J gene TRBJ2-1, with 10 bases matching TRBD2. Germline V gene lookup returns CDR1 SGHNT and CDR2 YYREEE (reference sequence). The CDR3 runs 14 residues. The J segment lost 11 bases and the V segment lost 4 bases, leaving 9 bases of the junction unmatched. CDR3 residues: CASSPPGLAVKQFF. The CDR3 DNA is TGTGCCAGCAGCCCTCCAGGACTAGCGGTAAAGCAGTTCTTC.

This sequence joins TRBV27 and TRBJ2-2; a possible D gene is TRBD1 (6 bases). The CDR3 extends over 13 amino acids. Germline V gene sequence: CDR1 MNHEY, CDR2 SMNVEV (reference sequence). The V and J ends lost 8 bases and 1 base respectively, with 8 bases between them. The CDR3 loop is CASWDMNTGELFF. DNA for the CDR3: TGTGCCAGCTGGGACATGAACACCGGGGAGCTGTTTTTT.

The chain is built from TRBV9 and TRBJ2-7, with 7 bases fitting TRBD2. The germline V gene has CDR1 SGDLS and CDR2 YYNGEE. J lost 5 bases, V lost 3 bases, and 14 bases had no gene match. The CDR3 consists of 16 residues. The CDR3 spells CASSDPGGTRADEQYF. The CDR3 nucleotides read TGTGCCAGCAGCGACCCCGGGGGGACTCGGGCCGACGAGCAGTACTTC.

The chain combines TRBV29-1 with TRBJ2-5; 11 bases line up with TRBD1. Trimming cost V 6 bases and J 6 bases; bases outside gene matches: 9. CDR1 and CDR2 from the germline V gene are SQVTM and ANQGSEA. This CDR3 comprises 14 residues. The CDR3 here is CSVGDRGLTQTQYF. The CDR3 DNA reads TGCAGCGTGGGGGACAGGGGGTTAACGCAGACCCAGTACTTC.

This clone was seen only once. V usage is TRBV4-1 and J usage is TRBJ2-4; 7 positions agree with TRBD2. This CDR3 has 17 amino acids. Germline V gives CDR1 MGHRA, CDR2 YSYEKL. Trimming cost V 3 bases and J 0 bases; bases outside gene matches: 8. The CDR3: CASSQATSDLAKNIQYF. DNA for the CDR3: TGCGCCAGCAGCCAGGCCACTAGCGACCTAGCCAAAAACATTCAGTACTTC.